This T cell receptor (beta chain) was recorded in a study of cytomegalovirus exposure and HLA in healthy donors. Germline V lookup: CDR1 GTSNPN, CDR2 SVGIG (reference sequence). The CDR3 length is 13 residues. The germline V and J ends were trimmed by 1 base and 4 bases, with 9 bases remaining between them. PCR was performed using 60 Vbeta and 13 Jbeta primers. Data came from immunoSEQ multiplex PCR; TCRdb stores just in-frame clones and leaves some out. The repertoire has about 110,000 clones, 80% to 85% of them found once; the top ten carry roughly 20%. Sequencing was done on a sample of PBMCs. The TCR was taken from a man younger than 40 in good health and CMV-seropositive. The chain couples TRBV30 to TRBJ2-3, with D possibly TRBD1 on 5 matching bases. CDR3 in amino acids: CAWSGGSADTQYF. CDR3 nucleotides: TGTGCCTGGAGTGGGGGCAGTGCAGATACGCAGTATTTT.